This T cell receptor beta chain came from a study of T cells after yellow fever vaccination. Study findings and constraints: Subsequent booster samples again held most clones from primary vaccination (96% CD4, about 86% CD8). Abundant bulk-derived clonotypes could contaminate FACS-sorted repertoires. Researchers report a weaker secondary response that nonetheless peaked faster, day 5 versus 15.

This clonotype was counted many times. What it recognizes is unknown. The CDR3 loop spans 15 amino acids. Germline loops: CDR1 SGHRS, CDR2 YFSETQ. V gave up 0 bases and J gave up 5 bases, with 13 bases separating them. It was through 5'RACE template switching that TCR cDNA was made, with a universal primer site and UMIs added. Using its own MiXCR run on the 5' RACE reads, TCRdb lists one record per CDR3 protein. In the table there are hundreds of thousands of distinct CDR3 sequences, more than 9% of which are singletons. The rearrangement joins TRBV5-1 to TRBJ2-3; D unclear. The sequence derives from a man younger than 40 who received the YFV17D yellow fever vaccine. The starting material was PBMCs, obtained on the day of the yellow fever booster vaccination. For the CDR3, the DNA is TGCGCCAGCAGCTTGGGCCGGCCCCCAGGAGATACGCAGTATTTT. Its translation is CASSLGRPPGDTQYF. Combining the CDR3 with reference TRBV5-1 and TRBJ2-3 gives the whole variable domain KAGVTQTPRYLIKTRGQQVTLSCSPISGHRSVSWYQQTPGQGLQFLFEYFSETQRNKGNFPGRFSGRQFSNSRSEMNVSTLELGDSALYLCASSLGRPPGDTQYFGPGTRLTVL.